This TCR beta chain is from a study of blood T cell repertoires in COVID-19. Study at large: The United States, Italy and Spain provided the acute and convalescent COVID-19 samples. Sample material is recorded as cDNA or gDNA derived from T cells, B-cell-depleted T cells, or PBMCs.

The CDR3 covers 14 residues. Deletions cut 1 base from V and 5 bases from J, with 11 bases between. Looked up from germline, CDR1 is SGHAT and CDR2 is FQNNGV. Recruited during active infection, patients (from Seattle) were subsequently followed longitudinally. In the authors' methods: Reference gene primer amplification in the assay estimated nucleated cell counts. Some clones are missing from TCRdb's copy, which holds only in-frame ones; the method was immunoSEQ multiplex PCR. The V and J calls and the clone size are those of that table, but D and trimming were determined from the DNA. This table holds fewer than 350,000 clones, approximately 87% found once.

The material sequenced was peripheral blood. The receptor was isolated from a woman in her thirties with COVID-19, enrolled during active disease. This sequence joins TRBV11-2 and TRBJ2-5; D unresolved. CDR3 DNA sequence: TGTGCCAGCAGCTTAGCGAGCACGTGGGAGACCCAGTACTTC. Residues: CASSLASTWETQYF.